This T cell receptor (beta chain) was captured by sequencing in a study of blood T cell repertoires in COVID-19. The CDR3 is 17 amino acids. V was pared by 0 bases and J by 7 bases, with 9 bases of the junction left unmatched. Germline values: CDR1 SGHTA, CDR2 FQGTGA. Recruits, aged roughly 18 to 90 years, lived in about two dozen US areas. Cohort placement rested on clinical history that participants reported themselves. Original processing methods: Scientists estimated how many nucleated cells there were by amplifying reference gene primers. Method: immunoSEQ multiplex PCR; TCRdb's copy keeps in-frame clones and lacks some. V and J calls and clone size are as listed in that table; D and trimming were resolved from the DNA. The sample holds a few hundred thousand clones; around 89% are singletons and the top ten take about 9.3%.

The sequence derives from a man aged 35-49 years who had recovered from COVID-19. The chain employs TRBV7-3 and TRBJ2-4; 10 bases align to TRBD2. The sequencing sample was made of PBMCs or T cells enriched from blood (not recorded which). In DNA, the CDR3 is TGTGCCAGCAGCTTAACGGAACTAGCGGGGCCTTCTAACATTCAGTACTTC. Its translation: CASSLTELAGPSNIQYF.